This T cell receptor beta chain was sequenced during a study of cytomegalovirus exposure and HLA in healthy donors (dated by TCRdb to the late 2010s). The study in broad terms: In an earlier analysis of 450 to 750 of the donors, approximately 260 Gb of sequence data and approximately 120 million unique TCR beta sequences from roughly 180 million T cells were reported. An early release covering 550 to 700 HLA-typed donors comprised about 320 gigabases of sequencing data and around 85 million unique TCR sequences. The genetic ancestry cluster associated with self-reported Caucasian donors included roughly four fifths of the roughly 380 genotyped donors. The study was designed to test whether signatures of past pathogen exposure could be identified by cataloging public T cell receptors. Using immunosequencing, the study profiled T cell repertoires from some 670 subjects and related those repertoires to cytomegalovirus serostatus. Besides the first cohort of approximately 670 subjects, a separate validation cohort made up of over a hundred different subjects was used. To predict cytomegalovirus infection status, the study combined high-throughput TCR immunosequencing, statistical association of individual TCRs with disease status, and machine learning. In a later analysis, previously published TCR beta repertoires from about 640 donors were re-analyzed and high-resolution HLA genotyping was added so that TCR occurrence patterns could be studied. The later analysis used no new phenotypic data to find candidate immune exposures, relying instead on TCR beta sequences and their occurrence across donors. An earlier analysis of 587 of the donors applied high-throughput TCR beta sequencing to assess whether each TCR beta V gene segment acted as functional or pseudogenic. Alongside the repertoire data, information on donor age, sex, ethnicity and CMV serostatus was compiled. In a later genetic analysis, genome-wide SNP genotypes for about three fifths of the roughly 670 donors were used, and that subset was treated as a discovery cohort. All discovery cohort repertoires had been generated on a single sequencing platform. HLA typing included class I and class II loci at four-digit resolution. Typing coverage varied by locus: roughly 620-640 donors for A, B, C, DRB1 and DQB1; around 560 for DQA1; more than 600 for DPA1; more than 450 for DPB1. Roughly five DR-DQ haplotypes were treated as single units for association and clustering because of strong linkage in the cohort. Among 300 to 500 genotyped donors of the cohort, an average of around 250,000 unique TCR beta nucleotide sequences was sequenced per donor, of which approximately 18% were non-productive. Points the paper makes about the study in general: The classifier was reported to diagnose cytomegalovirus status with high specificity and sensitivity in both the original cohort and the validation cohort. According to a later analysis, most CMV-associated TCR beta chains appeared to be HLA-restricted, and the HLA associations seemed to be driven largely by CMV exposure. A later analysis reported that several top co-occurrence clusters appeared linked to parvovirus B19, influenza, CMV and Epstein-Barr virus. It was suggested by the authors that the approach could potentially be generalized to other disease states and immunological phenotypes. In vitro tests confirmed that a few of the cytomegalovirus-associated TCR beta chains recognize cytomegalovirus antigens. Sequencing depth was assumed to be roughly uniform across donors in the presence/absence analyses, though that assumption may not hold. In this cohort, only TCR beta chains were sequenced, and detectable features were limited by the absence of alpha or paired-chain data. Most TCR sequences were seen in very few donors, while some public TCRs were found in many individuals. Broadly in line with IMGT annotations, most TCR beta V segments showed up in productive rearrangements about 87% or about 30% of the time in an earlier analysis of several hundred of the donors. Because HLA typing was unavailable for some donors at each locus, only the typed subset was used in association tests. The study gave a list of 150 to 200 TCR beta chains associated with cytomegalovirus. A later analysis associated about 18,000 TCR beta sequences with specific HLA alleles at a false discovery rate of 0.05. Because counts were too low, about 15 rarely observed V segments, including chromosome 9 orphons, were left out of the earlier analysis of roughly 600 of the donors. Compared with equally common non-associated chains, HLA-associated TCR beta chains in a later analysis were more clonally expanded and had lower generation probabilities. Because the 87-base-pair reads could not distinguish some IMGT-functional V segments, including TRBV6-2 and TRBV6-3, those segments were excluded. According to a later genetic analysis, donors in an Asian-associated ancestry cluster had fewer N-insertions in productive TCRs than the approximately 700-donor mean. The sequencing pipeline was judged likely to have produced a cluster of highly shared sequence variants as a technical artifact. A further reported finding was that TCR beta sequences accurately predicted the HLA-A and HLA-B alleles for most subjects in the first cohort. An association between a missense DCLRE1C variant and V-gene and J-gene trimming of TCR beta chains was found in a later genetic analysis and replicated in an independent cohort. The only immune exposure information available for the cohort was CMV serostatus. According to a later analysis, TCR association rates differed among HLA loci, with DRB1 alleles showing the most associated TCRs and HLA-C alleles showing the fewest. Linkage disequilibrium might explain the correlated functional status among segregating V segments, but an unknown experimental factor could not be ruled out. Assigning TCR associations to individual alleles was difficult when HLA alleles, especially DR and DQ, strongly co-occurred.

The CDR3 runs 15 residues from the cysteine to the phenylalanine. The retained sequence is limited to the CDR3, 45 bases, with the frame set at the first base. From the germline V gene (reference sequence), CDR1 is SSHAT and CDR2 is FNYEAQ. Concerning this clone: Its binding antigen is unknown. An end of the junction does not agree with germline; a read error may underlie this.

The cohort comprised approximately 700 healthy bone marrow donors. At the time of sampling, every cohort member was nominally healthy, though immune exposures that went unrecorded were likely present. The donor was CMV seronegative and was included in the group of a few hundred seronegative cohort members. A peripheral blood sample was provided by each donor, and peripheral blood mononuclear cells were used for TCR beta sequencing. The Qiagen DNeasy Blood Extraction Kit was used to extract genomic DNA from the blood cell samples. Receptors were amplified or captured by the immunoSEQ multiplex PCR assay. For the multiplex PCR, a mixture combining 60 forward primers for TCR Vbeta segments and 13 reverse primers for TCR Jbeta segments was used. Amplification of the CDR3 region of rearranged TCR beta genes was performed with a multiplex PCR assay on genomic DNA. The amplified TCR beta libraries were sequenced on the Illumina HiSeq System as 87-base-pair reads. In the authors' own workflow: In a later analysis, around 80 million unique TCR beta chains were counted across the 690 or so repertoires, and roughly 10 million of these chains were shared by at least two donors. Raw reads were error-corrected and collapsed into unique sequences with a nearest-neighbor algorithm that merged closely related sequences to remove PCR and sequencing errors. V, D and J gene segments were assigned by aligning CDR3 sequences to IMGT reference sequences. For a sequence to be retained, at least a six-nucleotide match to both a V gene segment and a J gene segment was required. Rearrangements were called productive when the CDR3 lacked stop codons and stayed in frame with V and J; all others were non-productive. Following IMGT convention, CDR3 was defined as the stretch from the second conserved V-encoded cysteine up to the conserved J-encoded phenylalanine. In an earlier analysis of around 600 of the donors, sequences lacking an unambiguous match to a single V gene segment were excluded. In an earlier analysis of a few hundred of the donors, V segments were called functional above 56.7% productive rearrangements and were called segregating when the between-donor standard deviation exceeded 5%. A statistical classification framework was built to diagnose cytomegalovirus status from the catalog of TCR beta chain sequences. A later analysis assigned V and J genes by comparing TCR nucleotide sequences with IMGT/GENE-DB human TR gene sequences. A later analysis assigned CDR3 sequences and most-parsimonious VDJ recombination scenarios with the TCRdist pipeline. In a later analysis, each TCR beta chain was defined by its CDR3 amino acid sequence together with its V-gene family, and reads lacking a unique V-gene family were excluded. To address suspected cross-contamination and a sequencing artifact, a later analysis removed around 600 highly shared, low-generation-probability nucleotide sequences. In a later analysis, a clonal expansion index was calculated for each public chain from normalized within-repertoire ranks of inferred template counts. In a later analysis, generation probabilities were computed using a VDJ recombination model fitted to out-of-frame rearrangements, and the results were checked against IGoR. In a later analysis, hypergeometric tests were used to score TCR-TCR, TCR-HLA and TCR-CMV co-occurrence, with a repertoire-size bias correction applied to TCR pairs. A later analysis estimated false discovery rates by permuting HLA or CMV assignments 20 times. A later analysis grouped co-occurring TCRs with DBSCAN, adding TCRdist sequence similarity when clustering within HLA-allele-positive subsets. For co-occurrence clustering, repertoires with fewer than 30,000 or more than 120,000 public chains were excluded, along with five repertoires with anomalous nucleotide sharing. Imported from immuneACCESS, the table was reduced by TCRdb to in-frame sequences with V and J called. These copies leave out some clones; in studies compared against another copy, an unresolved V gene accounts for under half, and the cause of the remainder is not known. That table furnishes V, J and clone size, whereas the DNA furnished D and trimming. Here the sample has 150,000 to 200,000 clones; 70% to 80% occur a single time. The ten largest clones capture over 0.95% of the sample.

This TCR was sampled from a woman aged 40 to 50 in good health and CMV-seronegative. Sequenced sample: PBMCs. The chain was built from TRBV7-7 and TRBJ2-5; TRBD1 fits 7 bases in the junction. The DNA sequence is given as TGTGCTAGCAGCCTCACAGGGACAGAGGAAGAGACCCAGTACTTC. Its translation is CASSLTGTEEETQYF.